This T cell receptor (beta chain) was sequenced for a study of blood T cell repertoires in COVID-19 (dated by TCRdb to 2018 to 2020). About the investigation overall: Collaborator samples came from the United States, Italy and Spain and covered acute and convalescent phases of COVID-19. The samples were drawn from two sources: the first 160 participants of the ongoing ImmuneRACE study, and 1,000 to 1,500 subjects contributed by 6 global collaborators. The sample metadata nearly always contained a de-identified subject ID, COVID-19 status, age in years and sex. Deeply sampled blood TCRbeta repertoires from subjects exposed to, actively infected with, or recovered from COVID-19 were included in the dataset. HLA class I and class II types, where available, came from metadata supplied by the sample provider rather than from assay-based typing. The repertoires were released in a freely available public database meant as a resource for research on the immune response to SARS-CoV-2. The material from the prospective study consisted of cDNA or gDNA derived from T cells, B-cell-depleted T cells, or PBMCs.

V loses 5 bases of germline sequence and J loses 3 bases, and the interval between the two ends is 13 bases. In the germline V gene (reference sequence), CDR1 corresponds to SEHNR and CDR2 to FQNEAQ. From the cysteine through the phenylalanine, the CDR3 covers 15 amino acids. CDR3 DNA only is kept here, 45 bases in frame from base 1. As concerns this clone: Its recognized antigen is unknown. Per-base quality was not reported, and no clone a single base away is much larger than it.

The immunoSEQ Assay, a bias-controlled multiplex PCR, was used to amplify TCRbeta CDR3 regions from genomic DNA. Concerning the study's data processing: The number of nucleated cells in each sample was estimated by amplification of reference gene primers within the assay. To quantify the absolute abundance of each unique TCRbeta CDR3 rearrangement, sequence reads were collapsed and filtered. For each sample, productive Simpson clonality was calculated as the square root of Simpson's diversity index across productive rearrangements. The source is immuneACCESS, and TCRdb retained only in-frame sequences with V and J called. Part of the clones is not carried over; for the studies checked, unresolved V genes explain less than half of this, and the remainder is unexplained. For V, J and clone size, that table is used; D and trimming come from the DNA. In all, the sample holds about 310,000 clones, and around 91% of those were seen once. The ten largest make up about 9.5% of the sample.

Participants in the prospective study were enrolled through a virtual design, were aged about 18 to 100 years, and lived in 20 to 30 United States geographic areas. In the prospective study, cohorts were assigned on the basis of participant-reported clinical history obtained from a screening survey and a study questionnaire. Recovered participants in ImmuneRACE Cohort 3 were defined by two consecutive negative NP/OP PCR tests, clearance by a healthcare professional, or resolution of symptoms. Mobile phlebotomists in the prospective study collected whole blood, serum and a nasopharyngeal or oropharyngeal swab from every participant. Additional blood draws and questionnaires over an approximately 2-month period could optionally be provided by prospective study participants. Prospective study blood samples were shipped either frozen or at room temperature before DNA extraction. Beyond this particular receptor, the publication reports: The quantity of clinical and demographic metadata differed by source and by participant and was supplied without curation.

This TCR derives from a woman between 40 and 50 years old who had recovered from COVID-19. The receptor chain draws on TRBV7-9 and TRBJ1-4; matching of 5 bases hints at TRBD1 as the D gene. Sequencing was carried out using PBMCs or T cells enriched from blood (not recorded which). In nucleotide form, the sequence is TGTGCCAGCAGCCCCCAGGGTGTAGCTAATGAAAAACTGTTTTTT. Its product reads: CASSPQGVANEKLFF.